This T cell receptor beta chain was sequenced during a study of CXCR3-negative and CXCR3-positive naive CD8 T cells. Study in general: Roughly 140 million TRB reads were obtained in total, which works out to about 1.5 +/- 0.3 million per library. General study results and limits: Cryopreservation partially lowered CXCR3 expression, so most assays used fresh PBMCs. Memory, not naive, CXCR3-negative and CXCR3-positive cells differed in TRBV-TRBJ usage. CXCR3-negative naive cells had less hydrophobic TRB CDR3s than did CXCR3-positive naive cells.

This CDR3 comprises 16 residues. From germline, CDR1 is LGHNA and CDR2 YSLEER. The TRB cDNA libraries were prepared by 5' RACE with UMI labels. From its re-call of the 5' RACE reads, TCRdb lists each CDR3 protein once, without DNA. This table holds some 120,000 distinct CDR3 sequences. For this clonotype: The target antigen is unknown.

A CD45RO-CCR7+CD27+CD95- phenotype identified naive CD8+ T cells. The V call is TRBV4-3, the J call TRBJ2-7; TCRdb's D call of TRBD2 is untestable without DNA. Sequenced: naive CXCR3+ CD8+ T cells from blood. Subset in this sample: CD45RO-CCR7+CD27+CD95- naive CD8+ T cells expressing CXCR3 (TNR3+). The sequence was collected from a human donor in good health. Some clones in this sample may be carry-over from other donors' samples. Here the CDR3 reads CASSQATSGSSYEQYF.